The 21 T cell receptor beta chains below all came from one sample that was sequenced in a study of blood T cells in healthy people across ages (dated by TCRdb to about 2015). Library preparation used 5' RACE. Sequenced on an Illumina HiSeq 2500. The second PCR ran for about 6 to 11 cycles and used a J-beta primer mix along with a sample-barcoded 5' primer. TCRdb took the public reads, trimmed them with fastp at Q25, ran MiXCR for clone calling and kept in-frame beta chains. Each entry merges the rows of one CDR3 protein and shows their most common DNA and genes. The sample contains about 970,000 distinct CDR3 sequences, roughly 50% of them found a single time. Of the sample, 20% to 25% falls within the top ten clones. The sequenced sample was blood. Source of these receptors: an older woman in good health.

This chain joins TRBV12-3 or TRBV12-4 and TRBJ1-1, with D maybe TRBD1 (5 bases). The CDR3 is 13 residues long. The germline V and J ends were trimmed by 5 bases and 8 bases, with 15 bases remaining between them. CDR3 coding DNA: TGTGCCAGCAGTATAACAGGACGAGACGAAGCTTTCTTT. It specifies CASSITGRDEAFF.

There are a few counts of this clonotype. The chain has TRBV20-1 and TRBJ2-1, with 11 bases identical to TRBD1. CDR3 length: 14 residues. Germline V gives CDR1 DFQATT, CDR2 SNEGSKA (reference sequence). Trimming at V came to 2 bases and at J to 6 bases, leaving 3 bases not matched to a gene. The CDR3 sequence is CSARWDRGSNEQFF. In nucleotides, the CDR3 is TGCAGTGCTAGATGGGACAGGGGGAGCAATGAGCAGTTCTTC.

The chain carries TRBV4-3 and TRBJ2-3; TRBD2 is a possible D gene (5 bases). V lost 2 bases, J lost 4 bases, and 19 bases lay in between. The germline V gene has CDR1 LGHNA and CDR2 YSLEER. The CDR3 extends over 17 amino acids. CDR3 DNA: TGCGCCAGCAGCCAACCCGGGAACCCACGAGGGCCAGATACGCAGTATTTT. This sequence encodes CASSQPGNPRGPDTQYF.

The rearrangement joins TRBV9 to TRBJ2-7; 7 bases match TRBD2. The CDR3 spans 14 residues. Germline V gives CDR1 SGDLS, CDR2 YYNGEE. V lost 1 base to trimming and J lost 1 base; unmatched junction nucleotides: 2. The CDR3 DNA sequence: TGTGCCAGCAGCGTACTAGCGGCATCCTACGAGCAGTACTTC. It yields the protein CASSVLAASYEQYF.

The V and J genes are TRBV5-1 and TRBJ2-3; 7 bases agree with TRBD1. The CDR3 loop spans 15 amino acids. V was pared by 3 bases and J by 3 bases, with 7 bases of the junction left unmatched. Germline CDR1 is SGHRS and CDR2 is YFSETQ. The CDR3 nucleotides are TGCGCCAGCAGCTCAAGGGGGCTTGAGACAGATACGCAGTATTTT. This sequence encodes CASSSRGLETDTQYF.

CDR3 sequence reads: CASKTESSYNSPLHF. The CDR3 nucleotides are TGTGCCAGCAAGACGGAGAGCTCCTATAATTCACCCCTCCACTTT. The chain recombines TRBV2 with TRBJ1-6, with unresolved D. With 7 bases removed from V and 0 bases from J, the gap between germline ends came to 10 bases. There are 15 residues in the CDR3. Germline assignment: CDR1 SNHLY and CDR2 FYNNEI.

This chain uses TRBV12-5 with TRBJ2-3, with a weak D call TRBD1 (6 bases). The CDR3 is 16 amino acids. Germline lookup yields CDR1 LGHNT and CDR2 FRNRAP. With 1 base removed from V and 0 bases from J, the gap between germline ends came to 11 bases. CDR3 in amino acids: CASGLGRGSSTDTQYF. DNA of the CDR3: TGTGCTAGTGGTTTGGGAAGGGGGTCCAGCACAGATACGCAGTATTTT.

This clonotype has just a few counts. V and J are TRBV20-1 and TRBJ2-7, with D maybe TRBD2 (5 bases). Trimming took 1 base from V and 6 from J, leaving 7 bases between them. The germline V gene has CDR1 DFQATT and CDR2 SNEGSKA (reference sequence). This CDR3 spans 11 amino acids. The CDR3 nucleotides read TGCAGTGCTAGAGTCGGGGTCGAGCAGTACTTC. This codes for CSARVGVEQYF.

This clonotype was seen more than once but under ten times. The rearrangement links TRBV5-1 to TRBJ2-7, with 7 bases fitting TRBD2. This CDR3 is built from 16 residues. With V trimmed by 0 bases and J by 0 bases, 6 bases remained unmatched. Germline CDR1 reads SGHRS; CDR2 reads YFSETQ. CDR3 region: CASSLDGSGYSYEQYF. In nucleotides, the CDR3 is TGCGCCAGCAGCTTGGATGGTAGCGGGTACTCCTACGAGCAGTACTTC. Full variable domain (rest looked up from reference TRBV5-1 and TRBJ2-7): KAGVTQTPRYLIKTRGQQVTLSCSPISGHRSVSWYQQTPGQGLQFLFEYFSETQRNKGNFPGRFSGRQFSNSRSEMNVSTLELGDSALYLCASSLDGSGYSYEQYFGPGTRLTVT.

This clonotype came up a few times. The V call is TRBV15, the J call TRBJ2-5; TRBD2 might be the D (6 bases). V lost 4 bases and J lost 4, with 16 bases in between. Germline V lookup: CDR1 LNHNV, CDR2 YYDKDF (reference sequence). This CDR3 comprises 15 residues. In nucleotides, the CDR3 is TGTGCCACCAGCATTACCGGGAGATTCGGAGAGACCCAGTACTTC. Its translation is CATSITGRFGETQYF.

This clonotype turned up a few times. The chain carries TRBV4-1 and TRBJ1-5; TRBD1 matches 7 bases. CDR1 MGHRA and CDR2 YSYEKL come from the germline V gene. The CDR3 sequence is 17 residues long. With V trimmed by 4 bases and J by 2 bases, 11 bases remained unmatched. The CDR3: CASSPRTLRGGNQPQHF. CDR3 bases: TGCGCCAGCAGCCCCCGAACCCTCAGGGGGGGCAATCAGCCCCAGCATTTT.

The rearrangement uses TRBV28 and TRBJ2-7; 8 nucleotides align to TRBD2. Trimming at V came to 6 bases and at J to 7 bases, leaving 14 bases not matched to a gene. The CDR3 spans 15 residues. Germline V gene data show CDR1 as MDHEN and CDR2 as SYDVKM. In DNA form, the CDR3 reads TGTGCCAGCAGCTATACTAGCGGCCAACCTTCAGAGCAGTACTTC. Protein sequence: CASSYTSGQPSEQYF.

The chain joins TRBV6-2 or TRBV6-3 to TRBJ2-3, with a tentative D call TRBD2 (5 bases). The CDR3 sequence is 14 residues long. The germline gives CDR1 MNHEY, CDR2 SVGEGT. The V end was cut by 2 bases, the J end by 3 bases, with 9 bases between. The CDR3: CASSYTRGTDTQYF. CDR3 bases: TGTGCCAGCAGTTACACACGAGGGACAGATACGCAGTATTTT.

About this clonotype itself: The junction departs from germline at one end; a sequencing error may be responsible. The CDR3 sequence: CASNQRPGSCEQYF. In DNA, the CDR3 is TGCGCCAGCAACCAAAGACCAGGATCCTGCGAGCAGTACTTC. The V and J genes are TRBV4-1 and TRBJ2-5; D unclear. The end of the DNA aligns better with TRBJ2-7, so the J call may be wrong. CDR1 and CDR2 from the germline V gene are MGHRA and YSYEKL. The CDR3 length is 14 residues.

This sequence joins TRBV16 and TRBJ2-1, with D possibly matching TRBD1 (6 bases). Germline loops: CDR1 KGHSY, CDR2 FQNENV. This CDR3 is 14 amino acids long. Trimming removed 4 bases at V and 8 bases at J, with 15 bases between. In nucleotides, the CDR3 is TGTGCCAGCAGCCGCAAACAGGGATCGTATGAGCAGTTCTTC. Translated: CASSRKQGSYEQFF.

The chain employs TRBV7-2 and TRBJ1-5; D remains ambiguous. The CDR3 length is 14 residues. Germline lookup yields CDR1 SGHTA and CDR2 FQGNSA. V dropped 3 bases and J dropped 4 bases, with 10 bases sitting between them. The CDR3 nucleotides are TGTGCCAGCAGCTTGACCACCAGTAATCAGCCCCAGCATTTT. Translated, it gives CASSLTTSNQPQHF.

This clonotype was counted between two and nine times. This chain uses TRBV7-8 with TRBJ2-3; 9 nucleotides match TRBD2. The V gene's germline CDR1 is SGHVS and CDR2 FQNEAQ. This CDR3 is 16 amino acids long. After removal of 1 base from V and 8 bases from J, the junction contained 10 bases not matched to a gene. The CDR3 DNA reads as TGTGCCAGCAGCTTAGTGGCGGCGGGAGGGGGGGTTACGCAGTATTTT. This sequence encodes CASSLVAAGGGVTQYF.

This clonotype was observed a handful of times. The V gene is TRBV20-1, the J gene TRBJ2-3, with D unresolved. The ends were cut back, 6 bases at V and 3 bases at J, with 16 bases in the middle. The CDR3 spans 14 residues. CDR1 is DFQATT and CDR2 is SNEGSKA in the germline V gene (reference sequence). In nucleotides, the CDR3 is TGCAGTGCCCGCGCATGGTTGCAGACAGATACGCAGTATTTT. Protein product: CSARAWLQTDTQYF.

The V and J genes are TRBV20-1 and TRBJ2-1; 9 bases map to TRBD2. The junction had 4 bases not matched to a gene; V was cut back by 3 bases and J by 7 bases. The CDR3 is made up of 13 amino acids. Germline V gene lookup returns CDR1 DFQATT and CDR2 SNEGSKA (reference sequence). The CDR3 loop is CSASRSGSNEQFF. The CDR3 nucleotides are TGCAGTGCTAGTCGTAGCGGGAGTAATGAGCAGTTCTTC.

This clonotype occurred a few times. V is TRBV20-1 and J is TRBJ2-1; 14 positions match TRBD2. The CDR3 is 16 residues long. The V gene end was trimmed by 0 bases and the J gene end by 7 bases; junction bases not matched to a gene: 5. Germline V lookup: CDR1 DFQATT, CDR2 SNEGSKA (reference sequence). The DNA for the CDR3 is TGCAGTGCTAGAGATCCCGGGACTAGCGGGAGAAATGAGCAGTTCTTC. This codes for CSARDPGTSGRNEQFF.

The gene calls are TRBV29-1 and TRBJ2-5; D is perhaps TRBD1 (5 bases). Germline CDR1 reads SQVTM; CDR2 reads ANQGSEA. V lost 7 bases to trimming and J lost 6 bases, with 18 bases between them. The CDR3 extends over 13 amino acids. The CDR3, as DNA: TGCAGCGCGGAACATGGGGCTATAAAGACCCAGTACTTC. Amino acid sequence: CSAEHGAIKTQYF.